This TCR beta chain was retrieved from a study of T-cell reconstitution after alpha-beta-depleted transplantation in children. The V and J ends lost 0 bases and 1 base, in that order; junction bases with no gene match: 5. The CDR3 is made up of 16 amino acids. From germline, CDR1 is SGHAT and CDR2 FQNNGV. During its preparation, the TCRbeta library received unique molecular identifiers. Each CDR3 protein gets one entry after TCRdb re-called the PCR reads with MiXCR. The table shows some 490,000 distinct CDR3 sequences, with around an eighth occurring only once. This clonotype was observed a handful of times.

V and J are TRBV11-2 and TRBJ1-1; 7 nucleotides agree with TRBD1. The sample consisted of PBMCs from the stem cell graft donor, taken from the stem cell graft. The source is a human donor who donated a stem cell graft to a child with combined immunodeficiency. CDR3 in DNA: TGTGCCAGCAGCTTAGAAGGGGGCTTGAGGAACACTGAAGCTTTCTTT. It specifies CASSLEGGLRNTEAFF. Based on the CDR3 plus reference TRBV11-2 and TRBJ1-1, the full variable domain is EAGVAQSPRYKIIEKRQSVAFWCNPISGHATLYWYQQILGQGPKLLIQFQNNGVVDDSQLPKDRFSAERLKGVDSTLKIQPAKLEDSAVYLCASSLEGGLRNTEAFFGQGTRLTVV.